Listed below are T cell receptor beta chains from one sample, sequenced in a study of CD8+ T cells in alopecia areata. Here immunoSEQ multiplex PCR was the method, and the copy in TCRdb shows in-frame clones only, minus some. The sample contains just over 150,000 clones, approximately 65% of which appear only once. The material sequenced was CD4+ T cells sorted from blood, taken at week 4, from a patient treated with tofacitinib. Every receptor here comes from a human donor with alopecia areata. Both conserved end residues are part of each CDR3. The order of the fields is clone size, V gene, J gene, D gene, CDR3 length, CDR3 protein, CDR3 DNA. A D gene is named only where the DNA matches it firmly. Clone size is stated in some rows and not others, as once, few, many or a class when expanded.

>NA|TRBV7-2|TRBJ2-4|NA|14
CASSLGVGTPIQYF
TGTGCCAGCAGCTTAGGTGTAGGGACGCCAATACAGTACTTC
>NA|TRBV30|TRBJ1-5|TRBD1|15
CAWSRSGGGNQPQHF
TGTGCCTGGAGTAGGTCAGGGGGAGGCAATCAGCCCCAGCATTTT
>NA|TRBV29-1|TRBJ2-1|NA|12
CSVVSGTLEQFF
TGCAGCGTTGTCTCCGGGACACTTGAGCAGTTCTTC
>NA|TRBV5-1|TRBJ2-5|TRBD1|14
CASSSTGERETQYF
TGCGCCAGCAGCTCGACAGGGGAGAGAGAGACCCAGTACTTC
>few|TRBV7-9|TRBJ1-1|NA|11
CASRLNTEAFF
TGTGCCAGCCGGTTGAACACTGAAGCTTTCTTT
>NA|TRBV12-5|TRBJ1-5|TRBD1|15
CASGDRTGGLQPQHF
TGTGCTAGTGGGGACAGGACAGGGGGTTTGCAGCCCCAGCATTTT
>NA|TRBV30|TRBJ2-7|NA|13
CAWSVLNRPEQYF
TGTGCCTGGAGTGTTCTGAATCGGCCCGAGCAGTACTTC
>NA|TRBV29-1|TRBJ2-5|NA|12
CSVEGSGETQYF
TGCAGCGTTGAAGGGTCGGGGGAGACCCAGTACTTC
>once|TRBV2|TRBJ2-7|NA|16
CASSGYRVGESYEQYF
TGTGCCAGCAGTGGCTACAGGGTAGGGGAATCCTACGAGCAGTACTTC
>few|TRBV5-1|TRBJ2-3|NA|14
CASSQRATVDTQYF
TGCGCCAGCAGCCAGCGGGCCACGGTAGATACGCAGTATTTT
>NA|TRBV7-9|TRBJ1-6|NA|16
CASSRRTTGLNSPLHF
TGTGCCAGCAGCAGACGAACTACAGGGTTAAATTCACCCCTCCACTTT
>NA|TRBV25-1|TRBJ2-7|TRBD1|13
CASMGTGNYEQYF
TGTGCCAGCATGGGGACAGGGAACTACGAGCAGTACTTC
>once|TRBV5-4|TRBJ2-2|NA|13
CASSLANTGELFF
TGTGCCAGCAGCTTGGCGAACACCGGGGAGCTGTTTTTT
>NA|TRBV5-1|TRBJ2-1|NA|15
CASSFGGALYNEQFF
TGCGCCAGCAGCTTTGGGGGGGCATTGTACAATGAGCAGTTCTTC
>NA|TRBV9|TRBJ2-1|TRBD2|12
CASSAQRGREFF
TGTGCCAGCAGCGCCCAACGGGGGAGGGAGTTCTTC
>NA|TRBV5-6|TRBJ1-1|NA|15
CASSSTSKDNPEAFF
TGTGCCAGCAGCTCGACCAGTAAGGACAATCCTGAAGCTTTCTTT
>NA|TRBV30|TRBJ1-6|NA|14
CAWSVGIYNSPLHF
TGTGCCTGGAGCGTTGGGATCTATAATTCACCCCTCCACTTT
>NA|TRBV30|TRBJ2-5|NA|13
CAWTREDQETQYF
TGTGCCTGGACGCGAGAGGACCAAGAGACCCAGTACTTC
>once|TRBV12-5|TRBJ1-1|NA|16
CASGLVTGPMNTEAFF
TGTGCTAGTGGTTTGGTTACAGGACCCATGAACACTGAAGCTTTCTTT
>NA|TRBV5-6|TRBJ1-5|TRBD1|16
CASSLAGGLRNQPQHF
TGTGCCAGCAGCTTGGCAGGGGGACTACGCAATCAGCCCCAGCATTTT
>NA|TRBV29-1|TRBJ2-7|TRBD1|14
CSVRRGRTSYEQYF
TGCAGCGTGCGCAGGGGGAGAACCTCCTACGAGCAGTACTTC
>few|TRBV27|TRBJ2-3|TRBD2|16
CASSYGTSGYTDTQYF
TGTGCCAGCAGTTACGGGACTAGCGGATACACAGATACGCAGTATTTT
>NA|TRBV2|TRBJ2-3|TRBD2|18
CASSEVLAGRVLTDTQYF
TGTGCCAGCAGTGAAGTACTAGCGGGGCGAGTTTTGACAGATACGCAGTATTTT
>NA|TRBV7-3|TRBJ1-1|NA|14
CASSEGLLGTEAFF
TGTGCCAGCAGCGAAGGTTTGTTAGGCACTGAAGCTTTCTTT
>NA|TRBV29-1|TRBJ1-1|NA|11
CSVIRGTEAFF
TGCAGCGTTATACGGGGCACTGAAGCTTTCTTT
>NA|TRBV30|TRBJ2-2|NA|12
CAWSAKTGELFF
TGTGCCTGGAGCGCAAAAACCGGGGAGCTGTTTTTT
>NA|TRBV19|TRBJ1-5|NA|15
CASTDGGNRNQPQHF
TGTGCCAGTACCGATGGGGGGAATAGGAATCAGCCCCAGCATTTT
>NA|TRBV5-5|TRBJ2-5|NA|11
CASSNLETQYF
TGTGCCAGCAGTAACTTAGAGACCCAGTACTTC
>NA|TRBV30|TRBJ1-2|TRBD1|16
CAWSPPIPRTGNGYTF
TGTGCCTGGAGTCCCCCGATACCAAGGACAGGGAATGGCTACACCTTC
>NA|TRBV30|TRBJ1-1|NA|13
CAWSVRVNTEAFF
TGTGCCTGGAGTGTGCGGGTGAACACTGAAGCTTTCTTT
>few|TRBV30|TRBJ1-1|TRBD1|13
CAWSETGGTEAFF
TGTGCCTGGAGTGAAACAGGGGGCACTGAAGCTTTCTTT
>NA|TRBV30|TRBJ1-3|NA|11
CAWTSGNTIYF
TGTGCCTGGACCTCTGGAAACACCATATATTTT
>NA|TRBV7-2|TRBJ2-1|NA|14
CASARESGRDEQFF
TGTGCCAGCGCTCGGGAGTCCGGTCGCGATGAGCAGTTCTTC
>NA|TRBV27|TRBJ2-2|TRBD2|20
CASSHTSGGAYSANTGELFF
TGTGCCAGCAGCCATACTAGCGGGGGGGCGTATTCGGCGAACACCGGGGAGCTGTTTTTT
>NA|TRBV29-1|TRBJ2-2|TRBD1|14
CSVHRQGNTGELFF
TGCAGCGTCCACCGACAGGGTAACACCGGGGAGCTGTTTTTT
>NA|TRBV30|TRBJ1-2|NA|15
CAWSAPGTVTEGYTF
TGTGCCTGGAGTGCCCCCGGGACGGTGACGGAGGGCTACACCTTC
>NA|TRBV30|TRBJ1-5|NA|13
CAWSRGSNQPQHF
TGTGCCTGGAGCCGGGGTAGCAATCAGCCCCAGCATTTT
>NA|TRBV19|TRBJ2-1|NA|14
CASSIRGASREQFF
TGTGCCAGTAGTATAAGGGGAGCTTCTCGTGAGCAGTTCTTC
>NA|TRBV25-1|TRBJ2-1|NA|16
CASSDPGTGSYNEQFF
TGTGCCAGCAGTGACCCCGGGACCGGGTCATACAATGAGCAGTTCTTC
>NA|TRBV6-6|TRBJ2-7|NA|13
CASSLKTGYEQYF
TGTGCCAGCAGCCTAAAGACAGGTTACGAGCAGTACTTC
>NA|TRBV10-3|TRBJ2-7|NA|15
CAINPDGGHTYEQYF
TGTGCCATCAATCCCGACGGGGGTCATACCTACGAGCAGTACTTC